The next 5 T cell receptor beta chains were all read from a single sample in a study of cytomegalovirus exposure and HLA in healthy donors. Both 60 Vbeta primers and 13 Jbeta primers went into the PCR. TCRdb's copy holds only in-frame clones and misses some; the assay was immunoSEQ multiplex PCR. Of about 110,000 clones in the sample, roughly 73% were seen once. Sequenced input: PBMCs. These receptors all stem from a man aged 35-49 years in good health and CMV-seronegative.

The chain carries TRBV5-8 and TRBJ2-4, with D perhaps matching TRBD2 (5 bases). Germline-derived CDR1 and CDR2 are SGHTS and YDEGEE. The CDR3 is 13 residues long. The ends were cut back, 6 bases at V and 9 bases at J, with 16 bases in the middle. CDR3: CASMKDGVSIQYF. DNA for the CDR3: TGTGCCAGCATGAAAGACGGGGTGAGCATTCAGTACTTC.

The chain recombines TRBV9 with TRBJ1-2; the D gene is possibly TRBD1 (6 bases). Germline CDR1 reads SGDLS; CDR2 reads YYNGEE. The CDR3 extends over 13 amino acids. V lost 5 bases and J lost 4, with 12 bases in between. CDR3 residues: CASSSDRTYGYTF. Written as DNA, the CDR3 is TGTGCCAGCAGTTCGGACAGAACCTATGGCTACACCTTC. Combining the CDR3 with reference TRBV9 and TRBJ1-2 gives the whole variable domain DSGVTQTPKHLITATGQRVTLRCSPRSGDLSVYWYQQSLDQGLQFLIQYYNGEERAKGNILERFSAQQFPDLHSELNLSSLELGDSALYFCASSSDRTYGYTFGSGTRLTVV.

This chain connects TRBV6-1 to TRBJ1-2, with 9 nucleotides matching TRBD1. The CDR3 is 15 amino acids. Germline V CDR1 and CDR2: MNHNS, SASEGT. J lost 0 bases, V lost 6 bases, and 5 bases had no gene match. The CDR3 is CASRKDRGANYGYTF. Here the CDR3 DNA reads TGTGCCAGCAGGAAGGACAGGGGAGCTAACTATGGCTACACCTTC.

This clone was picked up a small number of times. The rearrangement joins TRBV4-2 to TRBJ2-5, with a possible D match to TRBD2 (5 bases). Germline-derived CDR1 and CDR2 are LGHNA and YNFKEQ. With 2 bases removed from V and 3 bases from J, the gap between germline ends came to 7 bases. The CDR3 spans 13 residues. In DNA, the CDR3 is TGTGCCAGCAGCCAAACCGGGGAAGAGACCCAGTACTTC. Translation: CASSQTGEETQYF.

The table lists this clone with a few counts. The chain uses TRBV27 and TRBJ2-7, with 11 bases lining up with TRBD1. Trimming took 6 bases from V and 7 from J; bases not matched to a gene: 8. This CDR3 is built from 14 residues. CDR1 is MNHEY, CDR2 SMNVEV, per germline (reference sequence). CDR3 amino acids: CASSRDRGGWEQYF. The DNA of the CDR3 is TGTGCCAGCAGCCGGGACAGGGGGGGGTGGGAGCAGTACTTC.